The 24 T cell receptor beta chains below all came from one sample that was sequenced in a study of CD8 T cells in Susac syndrome. The authors reverse transcribed roughly 0.45 to 1 ug RNA with random hexamers. TCRdb reprocessed the immunoSEQ multiplex PCR reads via MiXCR and lists one record per CDR3 protein. The sample has over 95,000 distinct CDR3 sequences; 85% to 95% are singletons. Material: CD8+ T cells from PBMCs. The receptors shown here come from a human donor in good health.

The rearrangement joins TRBV20-1 to TRBJ2-5; 14 nucleotides line up with TRBD2. V lost 2 bases to trimming and J lost 4 bases; unmatched junction nucleotides: 12. This CDR3 contains 18 residues. Looked up from germline, CDR1 is DFQATT and CDR2 is SNEGSKA (reference sequence). Here the CDR3 DNA reads TGCAGTGCTAGACTAGGACTAGCGGGAGGTTCGGTAGGAGAGACCCAGTACTTC. Encoded protein: CSARLGLAGGSVGETQYF.

The genes are TRBV25-1 and TRBJ2-2; D is ambiguous. V gave up 2 bases and J gave up 4 bases, with 8 bases separating them. Germline V lookup: CDR1 MGHDK, CDR2 SYGVNS. The CDR3 contains 14 residues. Written as DNA, the CDR3 is TGTGCCAGCAGTGAAAGACTGTTCACCGGGGAGCTGTTTTTT. It is translated as CASSERLFTGELFF.

The gene calls are TRBV4-2 and TRBJ2-1; maybe TRBD1 (5 bases). The ends were cut back, 1 base at V and 6 bases at J, with 25 bases in the middle. This CDR3 region has 19 residues. CDR1 and CDR2 from the germline V gene are LGHNA and YNFKEQ. The DNA of the CDR3 is TGTGCCAGCAGCCAAGCCCCACTTATATATGAAGGGCAGGGCAATGAGCAGTTCTTC. This codes for CASSQAPLIYEGQGNEQFF.

CDR3 amino acids: CASSLALAGAYNEQFF. The CDR3 coding sequence is TGTGCCAGCAGCTTAGCGCTAGCGGGAGCCTACAATGAGCAGTTCTTC. The V gene is TRBV7-9, the J gene TRBJ2-1, with 10 bases lining up with TRBD2. V lost 0 bases to trimming and J lost 2 bases; unmatched junction nucleotides: 1. Germline V gene sequence: CDR1 SEHNR, CDR2 FQNEAQ (reference sequence). The CDR3 extends over 16 amino acids. The full variable domain, rest sourced from reference TRBV7-9 and TRBJ2-1, is DTGVSQNPRHKITKRGQNVTFRCDPISEHNRLYWYRQTLGQGPEFLTYFQNEAQLEKSRLLSDRFSAERPKGSFSTLEIQRTEQGDSAMYLCASSLALAGAYNEQFFGPGTRLTVL.

Only one count was recorded for this clonotype. This rearrangement joins TRBV6-2 or TRBV6-3 to TRBJ1-1, with D uncertain. Germline V gives CDR1 MNHEY, CDR2 SVGEGT. Trimming removed 6 bases from V and 1 base from J, with 9 bases in between. The CDR3 length is 13 residues. For the CDR3, the DNA is TGTGCCAGCAGCCCCAACCCGAACACTGAAGCTTTCTTT. The encoded protein is CASSPNPNTEAFF.

The genes are TRBV2 and TRBJ2-4; D call uncertain. Germline lookup yields CDR1 SNHLY and CDR2 FYNNEI. This CDR3 has 15 amino acids. With 8 bases removed from V and 0 bases from J, the gap between germline ends came to 14 bases. Here the CDR3 DNA reads TGTGCCAGCGGTCCGCAAGTTGTAGCCAAAAACATTCAGTACTTC. Its protein is CASGPQVVAKNIQYF.

V gene TRBV3-1 combines with J gene TRBJ1-6; TRBD1 aligns across 10 bases. V lost 2 bases and J lost 7; bases outside the gene matches: 5. The germline V gene encodes CDR1 LGHDT and CDR2 YNNKEL (reference sequence). CDR3 size: 16 residues. The CDR3 reads CASSQLPGQGNSPLHF. CDR3 nucleotides: TGTGCCAGCAGCCAACTACCGGGACAGGGGAATTCACCCCTCCACTTT.

The genes are TRBV20-1 and TRBJ2-5; D is unresolved. CDR1 is DFQATT and CDR2 is SNEGSKA in the germline V gene (reference sequence). The CDR3 contains 14 residues. The V end was cut by 5 bases, the J end by 5 bases, with 18 bases between. CDR3 amino acids: CSAPELGLGETQYF. In DNA form, the CDR3 reads TGCAGTGCTCCAGAGTTGGGATTAGGGGAGACCCAGTACTTC.

This clonotype has only one observation. The chain couples TRBV19 to TRBJ1-1, with 7 bases lining up with TRBD1. J was trimmed by 8 bases and V by 11 bases; bases with no gene match: 14. This CDR3 is built from 13 residues. Germline V gene data show CDR1 as LNHDA and CDR2 as SQIVND (reference sequence). Here the CDR3 DNA reads TGTGCCTCATACAGGGGCCCCGGAAGGGAAGCTTTCTTT. It translates to CASYRGPGREAFF.

The rearrangement links TRBV6-1 to TRBJ2-2; 9 bases map to TRBD1. Trimming at V came to 6 bases and at J to 4 bases, leaving 6 bases not matched to a gene. Germline V gene sequence: CDR1 MNHNS, CDR2 SASEGT. The CDR3 consists of 15 residues. CDR3 in amino acids: CASREQGAGTGELFF. The CDR3 nucleotides read TGTGCCAGCAGAGAACAGGGGGCAGGCACCGGGGAGCTGTTTTTT.

This chain links TRBV6-1 with TRBJ2-5; 12 positions agree with TRBD2. The CDR3 runs 19 residues. CDR1 is MNHNS and CDR2 is SASEGT in the germline V gene. The J segment lost 5 bases and the V segment lost 6 bases, leaving 19 bases of the junction unmatched. The CDR3 is CASRAITGLAGISGETQYF. The CDR3 DNA reads TGTGCCAGCAGAGCCATCACGGGACTAGCGGGCATCAGCGGGGAGACCCAGTACTTC.

This clonotype was seen a few times. The chain joins TRBV7-2 to TRBJ1-1; D is ambiguous. V lost 5 bases to trimming and J lost 1 base, with 2 bases between them. Looked up from germline, CDR1 is SGHTA and CDR2 is FQGNSA. The CDR3 spans 11 residues. The CDR3: CASSRNTEAFF. The CDR3 nucleotides are TGTGCCAGCAGCCGGAACACTGAAGCTTTCTTT.

V and J are TRBV20-1 and TRBJ2-1; D is undetermined. Trimming left V 3 bases short and J 6 bases short, with 21 bases between. The germline CDR1 and CDR2 sequences are DFQATT and SNEGSKA (reference sequence). This CDR3 has 16 amino acids. CDR3 nucleotides: TGCAGTGCTAGGGCCGGATACTCACTAAAATTCAATGAGCAGTTCTTC. Translated, it gives CSARAGYSLKFNEQFF.

The chain combines TRBV9 with TRBJ2-1; TRBD1 is a possible D gene (6 bases). Trimming shortened V by 3 bases and J by 1 base, and 14 bases separated the two germline ends. Germline CDR1 SGDLS, CDR2 YYNGEE. The CDR3 has 16 amino acids. The CDR3 sequence is CASSGNREVSYNEQFF. CDR3 DNA sequence: TGTGCCAGCAGCGGAAACAGGGAAGTGTCCTACAATGAGCAGTTCTTC.

The chain links TRBV6-6 to TRBJ1-2, with D hard to call. This CDR3 contains 13 residues. Trimming left V 5 bases short and J 4 bases short, with 11 bases between. CDR1 is MNHNY, CDR2 SVGAGI, per germline (reference sequence). In DNA form, the CDR3 reads TGTGCCAGCAGTATGCCAGTAGCCTATGGCTACACCTTC. Its protein is CASSMPVAYGYTF.

V and J are TRBV7-2 and TRBJ2-7; D call uncertain. CDR3 length equals 15 residues. CDR1 is SGHTA, CDR2 FQGNSA, per germline. Trimming took 2 bases from V and 3 from J, leaving 14 bases between them. The CDR3 bases are TGTGCCAGCAGCTTAAGCTCAGGTCCTGGCTACGAGCAGTACTTC. Its translation: CASSLSSGPGYEQYF.

The rearrangement joins TRBV12-3 or TRBV12-4 to TRBJ1-5; D gene unclear. Trimming shortened V by 1 base and J by 5 bases, and 3 bases separated the two germline ends. CDR3 size: 12 residues. The DNA of the CDR3 is TGTGCCAGCAGTTTAGGTGATCAGCCCCAGCATTTT. It is translated as CASSLGDQPQHF.

The chain combines TRBV29-1 with TRBJ1-3, with a possible D match to TRBD1 (5 bases). The CDR3 extends over 14 amino acids. Looked up from germline, CDR1 is SQVTM and CDR2 is ANQGSEA. Trimming removed 4 bases from V and 4 bases from J, with 14 bases in between. The CDR3 nucleotides read TGCAGCGTTGTCTTCCAGGGTTTCGGAAACACCATATATTTT. It codes for CSVVFQGFGNTIYF.

The rearrangement joins TRBV29-1 to TRBJ1-5, with 7 positions matching TRBD1. Germline CDR1 SQVTM, CDR2 ANQGSEA. There are 13 residues in the CDR3. J was trimmed by 4 bases and V by 5 bases; bases with no gene match: 5. This chain's CDR3 is CSVRQGQNQPQHF. The CDR3 nucleotides are TGCAGCGTTCGACAGGGCCAAAATCAGCCCCAGCATTTT.

The chain has TRBV27 and TRBJ2-2; a weak D match, TRBD2 (5 bases). In germline, CDR1 is MNHEY, CDR2 SMNVEV (reference sequence). This CDR3 is built from 18 residues. Trimming left V 2 bases short and J 7 bases short, with 23 bases between. The CDR3 nucleotides read TGTGCCAGCAGTTTAAGACTCGGACTTCTACGAAGGGACGGGGAGCTGTTTTTT. Protein: CASSLRLGLLRRDGELFF.

The V and J genes are TRBV20-1 and TRBJ2-7; D is uncertain. With 5 bases removed from V and 0 bases from J, the gap between germline ends came to 11 bases. The germline CDR1 and CDR2 sequences are DFQATT and SNEGSKA (reference sequence). This CDR3 comprises 13 residues. The CDR3 nucleotides are TGCAGTGCTCCCGACATGAGCTCCTACGAGCAGTACTTC. Translation: CSAPDMSSYEQYF.

The rearrangement links TRBV9 to TRBJ2-7, with a possible D match to TRBD1 (6 bases). Trimming removed 0 bases at V and 2 bases at J, with 9 bases between. Germline V lookup: CDR1 SGDLS, CDR2 YYNGEE. The CDR3 has 14 amino acids. The CDR3 loop reads CASSVDRVPYEQYF. CDR3 DNA sequence: TGTGCCAGCAGCGTAGACAGGGTCCCCTACGAGCAGTACTTC. The entire variable domain, with the rest obtained from reference TRBV9 and TRBJ2-7, is as follows: DSGVTQTPKHLITATGQRVTLRCSPRSGDLSVYWYQQSLDQGLQFLIQYYNGEERAKGNILERFSAQQFPDLHSELNLSSLELGDSALYFCASSVDRVPYEQYFGPGTRLTVT.

The V and J genes are TRBV4-1 and TRBJ2-1, with a tentative D call TRBD1 (6 bases). In germline, CDR1 is MGHRA, CDR2 YSYEKL. Trimming pared 0 bases from V and 9 bases from J, leaving 9 bases between. The length of the CDR3 is 13 residues. CDR3 region: CASSQDRGGEQFF. CDR3 nucleotides: TGCGCCAGCAGCCAAGACAGAGGGGGTGAGCAGTTCTTC.

This clonotype has only one observation. The V call is TRBV15, the J call TRBJ2-7; D gene uncertain. Per germline, CDR1 LNHNV and CDR2 YYDKDF (reference sequence). CDR3 length: 20 residues. Trimming removed 0 bases from V and 0 bases from J, with 24 bases in between. CDR3: CATSRELGSGLGQSSYEQYF. DNA of the CDR3: TGTGCCACCAGCAGAGAACTGGGTTCAGGCCTAGGCCAAAGCTCCTACGAGCAGTACTTC.